A selection of T cell receptor beta chains follows, all from one sample in a study of T cell responses to AZD1222 COVID-19 vaccine. Generated by immunoSEQ multiplex PCR, the TCRdb table keeps only in-frame clones and is missing some. The data hold over 110,000 clones, with 85% to 90% observed a single time. The source was peripheral blood, collected 28 days after the second AZD1222 dose. The source of these receptors is an adult who received the AZD1222 COVID-19 vaccine. The conserved cysteine and the conserved F or W are not part of the CDR3 here. The order of the fields is D gene, V gene, J gene, CDR3 protein. The D gene is left open where the match is weak.

>NA|TRBV28|TRBJ2-3
ASLTRGPTDTQY
>NA|TRBV7-9|TRBJ2-5
ASSLVQKETQY
>NA|TRBV20-1|TRBJ1-1
SASPTVGNTEAF
>TRBD1|TRBV5-1|TRBJ1-2
ASSLYGTGEGYT
>NA|TRBV19|TRBJ1-1
ASSITSANTEAF
>NA|TRBV6-5|TRBJ1-2
ASSYLAQGEYGYT
>NA|TRBV6-2/TRBV6-3|TRBJ1-2
ASSFLGPDRTTSGYT
>NA|TRBV19|TRBJ1-1
ASSIRPVGTEAF
>TRBD2|TRBV28|TRBJ2-1
ASSSPGLDRLNEQF
>NA|TRBV27|TRBJ1-5
ASSSSTGGQPQH
>NA|TRBV6-4|TRBJ2-6
ASSEGFTSGANVLT
>TRBD1|TRBV2|TRBJ1-5
ASTRGLRNQPQH
>NA|TRBV7-2|TRBJ2-1
ASSLAAVVSYEQF
>NA|TRBV2|TRBJ2-2
ASSSGQLINTGELF
>NA|TRBV30|TRBJ1-6
AWNNGNNSPLH
>TRBD1|TRBV6-1|TRBJ1-2
ASSEGGQGRYT
>TRBD1|TRBV3-1/TRBV3-2|TRBJ2-7
ASSQGTGGSYEQY
>NA|TRBV2|TRBJ2-1
ASRGAPVYNEQF
>NA|TRBV7-3|TRBJ1-1
ASSLLGNTEAF
>TRBD1|TRBV6-4|TRBJ1-1
ATPGQGVPSNTEAF